This T cell receptor (beta chain) is drawn from a study of blood T cell repertoires in COVID-19. This clone was observed many times. Authors' data handling: Amplification from reference gene primers served as the basis for estimated nucleated cell counts. Measured with immunoSEQ multiplex PCR; TCRdb has only the in-frame clones, and not every one. D and trimming were read from the DNA, whereas the V and J calls and clone size are those reported in that table. The data show approximately 300,000 clones, with about 84% seen just once and about 1.6% held by the top ten. Trimming shortened V by 6 bases and J by 10 bases, and 15 bases separated the two germline ends. The CDR3 length is 12 residues. Germline CDR1 is SQVTM and CDR2 is ANQGSEA.

This chain links TRBV29-1 with TRBJ2-2; D perhaps matches TRBD2 (6 bases). The clonotype originates from a woman aged 45-65 years with acute or convalescent COVID-19. Specimen: peripheral blood. CDR3 bases: TGCAGCGTGGGACTCGCGGTGGCGGAGCTGTTTTTT. Amino acid sequence: CSVGLAVAELFF.